Below are 11 T cell receptor beta chains sequenced from a single sample in a study of cytomegalovirus exposure and HLA in healthy donors (dated by TCRdb to the late 2010s). Library construction relied on the immunoSEQ multiplex PCR assay. For the multiplex PCR, a mixture combining 60 forward primers for TCR Vbeta segments and 13 reverse primers for TCR Jbeta segments was used. TCRdb limited this immuneACCESS table to in-frame rearrangements with V and J called. A share of clones is missing; checked studies link under half to unresolved V genes, and the rest is unexplained. The sample records some 180,000 clones, approximately 11% of which are singletons. 7.5% to 10% of the sample comes from the top ten. The source material was PBMCs. These receptors were collected from a man aged 45 to 65 in good health and CMV-seropositive.

The chain joins TRBV27 to TRBJ1-2, with 10 positions matching TRBD1. J was trimmed by 3 bases and V by 0 bases; bases with no gene match: 4. The CDR3 totals 16 residues. The germline CDR1 and CDR2 sequences are MNHEY and SMNVEV (reference sequence). The CDR3 DNA reads TGTGCCAGCAGTTTATCAGGGGACAGGGGCCACTATGGCTACACCTTC. This gives the protein CASSLSGDRGHYGYTF.

The chain is built from TRBV11-3 and TRBJ2-6, with a weak D call TRBD2 (7 bases). V lost 5 bases and J lost 4, with 21 bases in between. The germline V gene encodes CDR1 SGHNT and CDR2 YENEEA. The CDR3 covers 18 residues. The CDR3 is CASSPRRGGKSGANVLTF. CDR3 DNA sequence: TGTGCCAGCAGCCCCCGTCGCGGGGGCAAGAGCGGGGCCAACGTCCTGACTTTC.

The table lists this clone with a few counts. The chain has TRBV27 and TRBJ2-7, with D maybe TRBD1 (6 bases). Germline V CDR1 and CDR2: MNHEY, SMNVEV (reference sequence). This CDR3 is built from 14 residues. V was shortened by 3 bases and J by 2 bases, with 11 bases between the two germline ends. This CDR3 is CASSFLNRAYEQYF. The CDR3 DNA reads as TGTGCCAGCAGTTTTCTAAACAGGGCCTACGAGCAGTACTTC.

In this sample, this clone turned up a few times. The CDR3, as DNA: TGTGCCAGTATCACTAGCCAGGCAGGGAAGAACACTGAAGCTTTCTTT. Translated: CASITSQAGKNTEAFF. V usage is TRBV27 and J usage is TRBJ1-1; possibly TRBD1 for D (5 bases). There are 16 residues in the CDR3. Germline V gives CDR1 MNHEY, CDR2 SMNVEV (reference sequence). Trimming left V 9 bases short and J 1 base short, with 21 bases between.

Comments on this clone: The sample contains more than one DNA sequence encoding this CDR3. The rearrangement joins TRBV5-1 to TRBJ2-3; TRBD1 matches 7 bases. The V gene end was trimmed by 4 bases and the J gene end by 1 base; junction bases not matched to a gene: 6. The CDR3 spans 15 residues. CDR1 SGHRS and CDR2 YFSETQ come from the germline V gene. This chain's CDR3 is CASSRGGAGTDTQYF. In DNA form, the CDR3 reads TGCGCCAGCAGCCGAGGGGGCGCGGGCACAGATACGCAGTATTTT.

V is TRBV4-3 and J is TRBJ2-1, with no clear D. V shed 2 bases and J shed 5 bases, with 13 bases lying between them. CDR1 is LGHNA and CDR2 is YSLEER in the germline V gene. The CDR3 covers 15 residues. CDR3 bases: TGCGCCAGCAGCCAACTGGGCACGGAACACAATGAGCAGTTCTTC. Its protein product is CASSQLGTEHNEQFF.

The rearrangement joins TRBV19 to TRBJ2-2; D remains unclear. V lost 2 bases and J 6 bases, leaving 7 bases between the germline ends. This CDR3 has 13 residues. CDR1 is LNHDA and CDR2 is SQIVND in the germline V gene (reference sequence). DNA for the CDR3: TGTGCCAGTAGTATAAACTCACCCGGGGAGCTGTTTTTT. Translation: CASSINSPGELFF.

This clone was observed a few times. V gene TRBV4-2 combines with J gene TRBJ2-7; D is possibly TRBD2 (5 bases). The V gene's germline CDR1 is LGHNA and CDR2 YNFKEQ. CDR3 length: 17 amino acids. Trimming left V 0 bases short and J 3 bases short, with 18 bases between. The CDR3 reads CASSQEARTALRYEQYF. In DNA, the CDR3 is TGTGCCAGCAGCCAAGAAGCCAGGACTGCTCTACGCTACGAGCAGTACTTC.

This clone was picked up a small number of times. This chain links TRBV4-3 with TRBJ2-1; 12 positions agree with TRBD2. J was trimmed by 6 bases and V by 0 bases; bases with no gene match: 3. Germline V CDR1 and CDR2: LGHNA, YSLEER. CDR3 length: 16 amino acids. The CDR3 bases are TGCGCCAGCAGCCAAGATATGACTAGCGGGGGCAATGAGCAGTTCTTC. This encodes CASSQDMTSGGNEQFF.

V is TRBV9 and J is TRBJ1-4; D uncertain. The CDR3 covers 15 residues. The V end lost 4 bases, the J end lost 0 bases, and 10 bases lay between the germline ends. Germline CDR1 reads SGDLS; CDR2 reads YYNGEE. CDR3 in DNA: TGTGCCAGCAGCCCCCCAGGAACAACTAATGAAAAACTGTTTTTT. Encoded protein: CASSPPGTTNEKLFF.

The genes are TRBV5-1 and TRBJ2-5, with D maybe TRBD1 (5 bases). The CDR3 runs to 14 residues. CDR1 and CDR2 from the germline V gene are SGHRS and YFSETQ. V was shortened by 2 bases and J by 3 bases, with 11 bases between the two germline ends. CDR3 coding DNA: TGCGCCAGCAGCTTCCAGGACAAGAAAGAGACCCAGTACTTC. It translates to CASSFQDKKETQYF.